These T cell receptor beta chains were read from a single sample in a study of regulatory T cells in long-lasting Graves disease. Each CDR3 protein is one row after TCRdb ran MiXCR on the multiplex PCR reads. The repertoire includes fewer than 450,000 distinct CDR3 sequences, around 20% of them detected once, and about a fifth sits in the top ten. The material sequenced was peripheral blood mononuclear cells (PBMCs), taken when the disease was refractory, from a patient treated with antithyroid drugs. The origin of the receptors is a female donor with Graves disease. Both conserved end residues are part of each CDR3. D genes are given only for firm matches. Clone sizes are given selectively: once, few, many, or a class where the clone is expanded.

TRBV6-4	NA	TRBJ2-3	TRBD1	CASSASGGAVDTQYF	TGTGCCAGCAGCGCCTCAGGGGGCGCGGTAGATACGCAGTATTTT
TRBV5-1	many	TRBJ2-7	NA	CASSWDPSVDEQYF	TGCGCCAGCAGCTGGGACCCCTCGGTGGACGAGCAGTACTTC
TRBV7-2	many	TRBJ2-7	TRBD1	CASSFNRGYEQYF	TGTGCCAGCAGCTTCAACAGGGGATACGAGCAGTACTTC
TRBV20-1	many	TRBJ2-5	TRBD2	CSARSYLAGALETQYF	TGCAGTGCTAGGTCGTATCTGGCGGGAGCCCTTGAGACCCAGTACTTC
TRBV14	NA	TRBJ2-1	TRBD2	CASSRQHLAGFNEQFF	TGTGCCAGCAGCCGACAACACCTAGCGGGATTCAATGAGCAGTTCTTC
TRBV20-1	few	TRBJ1-1	TRBD1	CSARVPGGADTEAFF	TGCAGTGCTAGAGTGCCAGGGGGCGCCGACACTGAAGCTTTCTTT
TRBV7-2	many	TRBJ1-6	NA	CASSLTGFSPLHF	TGTGCCAGCAGCTTAACGGGGTTTTCACCCCTCCACTTT
TRBV7-2	many	TRBJ1-1	TRBD1	CASSLQGAGSNTEAFF	TGTGCCAGCAGCTTACAGGGGGCGGGTTCAAACACTGAAGCTTTCTTT
TRBV6-1	NA	TRBJ1-5	NA	CASTSAQDLNQPQHF	TGTGCCAGCACCTCAGCTCAGGACTTAAATCAGCCCCAGCATTTT
TRBV20-1	NA	TRBJ1-2	NA	CSAKPRDTGKWHGYTF	TGCAGTGCTAAGCCCCGGGACACAGGGAAATGGCATGGCTACACCTTC
TRBV7-6	many	TRBJ2-7	NA	CASSLGHLYYEQYF	TGTGCCAGCAGCTTAGGACATCTCTACTACGAGCAGTACTTC
TRBV5-6	few	TRBJ1-2	NA	CASSTEQGGYGYTF	TGTGCCAGCAGCACCGAACAGGGCGGCTATGGCTACACCTTC
TRBV19	few	TRBJ1-5	NA	CASSIGGERNQPQHF	TGTGCCAGTAGTATCGGGGGGGAACGTAATCAGCCCCAGCATTTT
TRBV2	few	TRBJ2-1	NA	CASSADRVWSSSSANEQFF	NA
TRBV27	few	TRBJ1-1	NA	CASSLKRGVTEAFF	TGTGCCAGCAGTTTAAAGAGGGGGGTCACTGAAGCTTTCTTT
TRBV27	many	TRBJ2-5	NA	CASSPRWGETQYF	TGTGCCAGCAGTCCGCGGTGGGGGGAGACCCAGTACTTC
TRBV6-1	NA	TRBJ2-5	TRBD2	CASSERTSGRDKETQYF	TGTGCCAGCAGTGAAAGGACTAGCGGGAGGGATAAAGAGACCCAGTACTTC
TRBV12-3/TRBV12-4	NA	TRBJ1-3	NA	CASRNSGNTIYF	TGTGCCAGCAGGAACTCTGGAAACACCATATATTTT
TRBV27	NA	TRBJ1-1	NA	CASRRSGDTEAFF	TGTGCCAGCAGACGGTCAGGGGACACTGAAGCTTTCTTT
TRBV10-3	few	TRBJ2-5	TRBD1	CAISEPGTGRETQYF	TGTGCCATCAGTGAGCCGGGGACAGGCCGGGAGACCCAGTACTTC
TRBV19	NA	TRBJ1-5	NA	CASSSQQVGNQPQHF	TGTGCCAGTAGTAGTCAACAGGTTGGCAATCAGCCCCAGCATTTT
TRBV7-9	NA	TRBJ2-1	NA	CASSLAAGFSYNEQFF	TGTGCCAGCAGCTTAGCAGCGGGCTTCTCCTACAATGAGCAGTTCTTC
TRBV6-1	many	TRBJ2-1	TRBD1	CASKGQIYNEQFF	TGTGCCAGCAAGGGACAGATCTACAATGAGCAGTTCTTC
TRBV19	NA	TRBJ1-1	NA	CASSRNMNTEAFF	TGTGCCAGTAGTCGGAACATGAACACTGAAGCTTTCTTT
TRBV3-1	few	TRBJ1-6	NA	CASSPFKNSPLHF	TGTGCCAGCAGCCCGTTTAAGAATTCACCCCTCCACTTT
TRBV6-1	NA	TRBJ1-3	NA	CASSVTPAGNTIYF	TGTGCCAGCAGTGTGACACCGGCCGGAAACACCATATATTTT
TRBV15	many	TRBJ1-5	NA	CATCPNYSGQPQHF	TGTGCCACCTGCCCTAACTATAGCGGTCAGCCCCAGCATTTT
TRBV19	few	TRBJ2-2	NA	CASRSQNGAGELFF	TGTGCCAGTAGATCCCAGAATGGGGCCGGGGAGCTGTTTTTT
TRBV30	many	TRBJ1-1	NA	CAWSRVGRRTEAFF	TGTGCCTGGAGTAGGGTAGGGCGGAGGACTGAAGCTTTCTTT
TRBV6-2/TRBV6-3	NA	TRBJ2-7	NA	CASSHFQAGVNEQYF	TGTGCCAGCAGTCATTTTCAAGCAGGGGTTAACGAGCAGTACTTC
TRBV6-1	few	TRBJ1-5	TRBD1	CASSPTGDRVNQPQHF	TGTGCCAGCAGCCCTACGGGGGACAGGGTGAATCAGCCCCAGCATTTT
TRBV9	NA	TRBJ1-1	NA	CASSVAQGAVNTEAFF	TGTGCCAGCAGCGTAGCCCAAGGGGCAGTGAACACTGAAGCTTTCTTT
TRBV28	many	TRBJ2-5	TRBD1	CASTMDRDFGETQYF	TGTGCCAGCACGATGGACAGGGACTTTGGGGAGACCCAGTACTTC
TRBV9	NA	TRBJ2-1	NA	CASSVGGENEQFF	TGTGCCAGCAGCGTCGGGGGTGAAAATGAGCAGTTCTTC
TRBV7-2	few	TRBJ1-1	NA	CASSPRRGVMNTEAFF	TGTGCCAGCAGCCCCAGGCGGGGAGTCATGAACACTGAAGCTTTCTTT
TRBV6-1	NA	TRBJ1-4	TRBD1	CASSPDRGGEKLFF	TGTGCCAGCAGTCCGGACAGGGGCGGTGAAAAACTGTTTTTT
TRBV20-1	few	TRBJ2-7	NA	CSAGSPGPGHYEQYF	TGCAGTGCTGGATCACCGGGACCGGGACACTACGAGCAGTACTTC
TRBV19	few	TRBJ1-1	NA	CASSMGSEAFF	TGTGCCAGTAGTATGGGCAGCGAAGCTTTCTTT
TRBV7-2	NA	TRBJ2-1	NA	CASSLAVGEQFF	TGTGCCAGCAGCTTAGCGGTGGGGGAGCAGTTCTTC
TRBV29-1	NA	TRBJ1-4	NA	CSGTTGEKLFF	TGCAGCGGGACAACAGGCGAAAAACTGTTTTTT
TRBV7-9	many	TRBJ2-2	TRBD2	CASSSSGLTNTGELFF	TGTGCCAGCAGCTCCTCGGGACTAACGAACACCGGGGAGCTGTTTTTT
TRBV7-3	many	TRBJ2-2	TRBD2	CASSSGLANTGELFF	TGTGCCAGCAGTTCGGGACTAGCGAACACCGGGGAGCTGTTTTTT
TRBV12-3/TRBV12-4	many	TRBJ1-6	NA	CASSPLGNLNSPLHF	TGTGCCAGCAGTCCCCTGGGAAATTTGAATTCACCCCTCCACTTT
TRBV15	NA	TRBJ1-4	NA	CATTRTDTNEKLFF	TGTGCCACCACCAGGACGGATACTAATGAAAAACTGTTTTTT
TRBV7-2	NA	TRBJ2-2	NA	CASSLGAAQPGELFF	TGTGCCAGCAGCTTAGGGGCGGCTCAGCCCGGGGAGCTGTTTTTT
TRBV7-2	many	TRBJ2-5	NA	CASGRQAQETQYF	TGTGCCAGCGGTAGACAGGCCCAAGAGACCCAGTACTTC
TRBV20-1	NA	TRBJ1-5	NA	CSTRAGSGPQHF	TGCAGTACCCGAGCGGGGAGCGGGCCCCAGCATTTT
TRBV19	NA	TRBJ2-5	NA	CASSLQGQGQETQYF	TGTGCCAGTAGTCTGCAGGGGCAGGGTCAAGAGACCCAGTACTTC
TRBV18	many	TRBJ2-4	NA	CASSPAGEPKNIQYF	TGTGCCAGCTCACCGGCGGGCGAACCCAAAAACATTCAGTACTTC
TRBV9	few	TRBJ1-1	NA	CASSPRRVELNTEAFF	TGTGCCAGCAGCCCCCGTCGGGTGGAACTGAACACTGAAGCTTTCTTT
TRBV7-3	few	TRBJ2-7	NA	CASSLTVDSEQYF	TGTGCCAGCAGCTTAACAGTAGATAGCGAGCAGTACTTC
TRBV6-2/TRBV6-3	few	TRBJ1-6	NA	CASKEDFTYNSPLHF	TGTGCCAGCAAGGAAGATTTCACCTATAATTCACCCCTCCACTTT
TRBV7-2	few	TRBJ2-4	NA	CASSLRGLAEIAKNIQYF	TGTGCCAGCAGCCTTAGGGGTTTGGCGGAAATAGCCAAAAACATTCAGTACTTC
TRBV18	NA	TRBJ2-7	NA	CASSPPGAEQYF	TGTGCCAGCTCACCACCAGGGGCCGAGCAGTACTTC
TRBV7-9	NA	TRBJ2-7	NA	CASSSDRTGGSYEQYF	TGTGCCAGCAGCTCTGACCGGACCGGCGGGTCCTACGAGCAGTACTTC
TRBV12-3/TRBV12-4	many	TRBJ2-2	NA	CASSGLRYAGELFF	TGTGCCAGCAGTGGACTACGCTATGCCGGGGAGCTGTTTTTT
TRBV7-6	NA	TRBJ2-5	NA	CASSLQVGTGTQETQYF	TGTGCCAGCAGCTTACAAGTTGGGACTGGGACACAAGAGACCCAGTACTTC
TRBV29-1	NA	TRBJ1-1	NA	CSVEQGKTFF	TGCAGCGTGGAACAGGGAAAAACTTTCTTT
TRBV30	NA	TRBJ1-6	NA	CAWSVVRDFGSPLHF	TGTGCCTGGAGTGTCGTTAGGGACTTCGGTTCACCCCTCCACTTT